This T cell receptor (beta chain) originates from a study of Graves' ophthalmopathy and Graves' hyperthyroidism. The overall study: Peripheral blood sampling occurred at initial diagnosis, before any treatment. Study conclusions and caveats: Most expanded thyroid clonotypes above 0.001 frequency also appeared in blood.

V was trimmed by 0 bases and J by 5 bases, leaving 7 bases between them. The CDR3 has 14 residues. CDR1 is LGHNA and CDR2 is YSLEER in the germline V gene. A volume of 10 ml of fresh peripheral blood supplied the PBMCs. Beta-chain TCR CDR3 regions were amplified from RNA transcripts. RT-PCR in the first round used HTBI primers; a second-round multiplex PCR followed. MiXCR was run by TCRdb on the multiplex PCR reads, yielding one entry per CDR3 protein. The sample carries a few hundred thousand distinct CDR3 sequences, about 16% recorded once. This clonotype was seen many times. Its antigen is unidentified.

The material sequenced was peripheral blood. The rearrangement joins TRBV4-3 to TRBJ2-2; D is ambiguous. The source of this sequence is a woman under 30 with Graves' ophthalmopathy. The CDR3 region has the DNA TGCGCCAGCAGCCAAGATAGTGGGACCGGGGAGCTGTTTTTT. Translating it yields CASSQDSGTGELFF.